The rows below give T cell receptor beta chains drawn from one sample of a study of cytomegalovirus exposure and HLA in healthy donors. Sequencing was performed with immunoSEQ multiplex PCR; in TCRdb, only in-frame clones are kept and a portion is missing. The table shows roughly 75,000 clones, with 70% to 85% occurring only once. The sequencing sample was made of PBMCs. The receptors come from a man aged 65 to 79 in good health and CMV-seropositive. The CDR3 runs from the conserved cysteine through the conserved F or W. Each record gives: clone size, D gene, V gene, J gene, CDR3 protein, CDR3 DNA. D genes are given only for firm matches. Clone size is given for some rows only: seen once, a few or many times, or a class if the clone is expanded.

.,.,TRBV10-2,TRBJ2-7,CASSNVVYEQYF,TGCGCCAGCAGTAACGTTGTGTACGAGCAGTACTTC
.,.,TRBV30,TRBJ2-1,CASTPQVSNEQFF,TGTGCCTCCACACCCCAAGTCTCCAATGAGCAGTTCTTC
.,TRBD2,TRBV7-8,TRBJ2-7,CASSLRGTSGGEQYF,TGTGCCAGCAGCTTAAGGGGGACTAGCGGGGGCGAGCAGTACTTC
.,TRBD2,TRBV7-2,TRBJ2-3,CASSGGADTQYF,TGTGCCAGCAGCGGGGGGGCAGATACGCAGTATTTT
.,TRBD2,TRBV7-2,TRBJ2-1,CASQNSGNYNEQFF,TGTGCCAGCCAGAATAGCGGGAACTACAATGAGCAGTTCTTC
.,TRBD1,TRBV28,TRBJ1-4,CASSLGQGNEKLFF,TGTGCCAGCAGTTTAGGACAGGGCAATGAAAAACTGTTTTTT
.,.,TRBV9,TRBJ2-1,CASSVGAGAYNEQFF,TGTGCCAGCAGCGTCGGGGCAGGGGCCTACAATGAGCAGTTCTTC
.,TRBD1,TRBV28,TRBJ2-1,CASSSGQGNNEQFF,TGTGCCAGCAGTTCGGGACAGGGAAACAATGAGCAGTTCTTC
.,TRBD1,TRBV11-2,TRBJ1-1,CASSGQGVSTEAFF,TGTGCCAGCAGTGGACAGGGGGTTTCGACTGAAGCTTTCTTT
once,TRBD2,TRBV6-1,TRBJ2-3,CASSGSGGQGDTQYF,TGTGCCAGCAGCGGGAGCGGGGGGCAGGGAGATACGCAGTATTTT